This T cell receptor (beta chain) comes out of a study of blood T cell repertoires in COVID-19. Original processing methods: Reference gene primer amplification in the assay estimated nucleated cell counts. TCRdb's copy holds only in-frame clones and misses some; the assay was immunoSEQ multiplex PCR. For V, J and clone size, that table is used; D and trimming come from the DNA. The sample contains under 200,000 clones, approximately 87% of which appear only once. The CDR3 consists of 14 residues. Germline V gene lookup returns CDR1 LGHNA and CDR2 YNFKEQ. Deletions cut 1 base from V and 7 bases from J, with 11 bases between.

The V call is TRBV4-2, the J call TRBJ2-1; D call uncertain. Source material: peripheral blood. The clonotype was recovered from a woman in her 70s with acute or convalescent COVID-19. CDR3 sequence (DNA): TGTGCCAGCAGCCAAGTCGAGCATTCGAATGAGCAGTTCTTC. It encodes CASSQVEHSNEQFF.